The 10 T cell receptor beta chains reported below all come from one sample, sequenced in a study of cytomegalovirus exposure and HLA in healthy donors. Amplification used 60 Vbeta primers and 13 Jbeta primers. The protocol was immunoSEQ multiplex PCR, while the TCRdb copy is restricted to in-frame clones and leaves out a portion. This table has around 300,000 clones, roughly 70% appearing once. Sequencing was performed on PBMCs. The source of these receptors is a female donor in good health and CMV-seronegative.

Concerning this clone itself: The junction departs from the called germline gene at one end, perhaps through a read error. The chain has TRBV4-2 and TRBJ1-2; 7 bases line up with TRBD1. CDR3 length equals 15 residues. CDR1 is LGHNA and CDR2 is YNFKEQ in the germline V gene. CDR3 region: CASSQNRGGGYGYAF. DNA of the CDR3: TGTGCCAGCAGCCAAAACAGGGGAGGTGGGTATGGCTACGCCTTC.

This clone occurred a few times. This CDR3 reads CASSRRGQGAFRSGNTIYF. The CDR3 DNA reads as TGTGCCAGCAGCAGGCGGGGACAGGGGGCGTTTAGGTCTGGAAACACCATATATTTT. The chain carries TRBV5-6 and TRBJ1-3, with 12 bases identical to TRBD1. The CDR3 loop spans 19 amino acids. Germline CDR1 is SGHDT and CDR2 is YYEEEE. With V trimmed by 4 bases and J by 1 base, 12 bases remained unmatched.

V gene TRBV6-1 combines with J gene TRBJ2-3; D is undetermined. The CDR3 is 16 amino acids. Germline V gene lookup returns CDR1 MNHNS and CDR2 SASEGT. Trimming left V 3 bases short and J 0 bases short, with 13 bases between. CDR3 region: CASSDETRASTDTQYF. The CDR3 bases are TGTGCCAGCAGTGACGAGACTCGTGCTAGCACAGATACGCAGTATTTT.

This clone was seen a few times. V and J are TRBV2 and TRBJ2-7; 13 positions match TRBD2. Germline CDR1 SNHLY, CDR2 FYNNEI. This CDR3 contains 16 residues. With 6 bases clipped from V and 4 bases from J, the junction kept 9 bases outside the gene matches. The CDR3 sequence is CASREGTSGTWYEQYF. CDR3 nucleotides: TGTGCCAGCAGAGAGGGGACTAGCGGGACATGGTACGAGCAGTACTTC.

The J gene is TRBJ2-5, the V gene TRBV28, with 9 bases lining up with TRBD1. This CDR3 spans 16 amino acids. Trimming at V came to 6 bases and at J to 1 base, leaving 9 bases not matched to a gene. CDR1 is MDHEN and CDR2 is SYDVKM in the germline V gene. CDR3 region: CASRGQGEGTQETQYF. As DNA, the CDR3 is TGTGCCAGCAGGGGACAGGGCGAAGGGACCCAAGAGACCCAGTACTTC.

The gene calls are TRBV19 and TRBJ1-2; 8 bases fit TRBD1. Germline V gene sequence: CDR1 LNHDA, CDR2 SQIVND (reference sequence). The CDR3 spans 13 residues. Unmatched junction bases numbered 3, after V lost 6 bases and J lost 3 bases. CDR3: CASSDRGDYGYTF. CDR3 coding DNA: TGTGCCAGTAGCGACAGGGGAGACTATGGCTACACCTTC.

V and J are TRBV21-1 and TRBJ2-6; the D call in the table, TRBD1, was not verified against the DNA. TRBV21-1 is an annotated pseudogene. The length of the CDR3 is 19 residues. The CDR3 bases are TGTGCCAGCAGCAAAGGGGGCAGGGGAAGTCCCCTAGGGGCCAACGTCCTGACTTTC. Its translation is CASSKGGRGSPLGANVLTF.

This chain joins TRBV2 and TRBJ2-6, with D perhaps TRBD1 (5 bases). This CDR3 region has 15 residues. Deletions cut 8 bases from V and 0 bases from J, with 11 bases between. CDR1 and CDR2 (germline): SNHLY, FYNNEI. The CDR3 DNA is TGTGCCAGCGAGAGACAGTCCTCTGGGGCCAACGTCCTGACTTTC. This codes for CASERQSSGANVLTF.

This clone occurred a few times. V is TRBV28 and J is TRBJ2-1, with D perhaps TRBD2 (5 bases). CDR3 length: 15 residues. Deletions cut 3 bases from V and 6 bases from J, with 15 bases between. The germline V gene encodes CDR1 MDHEN and CDR2 SYDVKM. The CDR3 nucleotides are TGTGCCAGCAGTTTTCATGGGAGTGACGCCAATGAGCAGTTCTTC. Translation: CASSFHGSDANEQFF.

The rearrangement uses TRBV7-2 and TRBJ2-3; 10 positions match TRBD2. V lost 1 base, J lost 5 bases, and 12 bases stayed unmatched. Looked up from germline, CDR1 is SGHTA and CDR2 is FQGNSA. CDR3 length: 18 residues. CDR3 in amino acids: CASSLGLAGATGLDTQYF. The CDR3 region has the DNA TGTGCCAGCAGCTTAGGGCTAGCGGGAGCTACCGGGCTAGATACGCAGTATTTT.